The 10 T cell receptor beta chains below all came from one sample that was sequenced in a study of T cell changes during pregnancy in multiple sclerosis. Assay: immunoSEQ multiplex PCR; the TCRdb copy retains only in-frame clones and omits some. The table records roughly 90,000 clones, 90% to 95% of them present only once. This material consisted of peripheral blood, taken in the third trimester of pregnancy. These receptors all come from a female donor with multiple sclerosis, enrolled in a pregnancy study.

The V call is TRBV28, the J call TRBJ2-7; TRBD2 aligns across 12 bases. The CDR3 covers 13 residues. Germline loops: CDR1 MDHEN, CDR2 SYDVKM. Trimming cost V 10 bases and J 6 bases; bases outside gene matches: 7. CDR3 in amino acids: CATLGLAGIEQYF. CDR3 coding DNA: TGTGCCACTTTAGGACTAGCGGGAATCGAGCAGTACTTC.

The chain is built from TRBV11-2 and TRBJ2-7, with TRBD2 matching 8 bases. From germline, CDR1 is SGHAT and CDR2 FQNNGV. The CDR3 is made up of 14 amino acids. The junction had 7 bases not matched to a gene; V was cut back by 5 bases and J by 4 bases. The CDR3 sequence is CASSRTGTRYEQYF. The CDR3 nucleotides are TGTGCCAGCAGCCGAACCGGGACTAGATACGAGCAGTACTTC.

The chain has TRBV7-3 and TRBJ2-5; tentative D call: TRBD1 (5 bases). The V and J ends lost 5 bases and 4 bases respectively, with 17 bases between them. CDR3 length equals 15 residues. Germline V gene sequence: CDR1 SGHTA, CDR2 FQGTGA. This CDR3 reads CASSNLGDPGETQYF. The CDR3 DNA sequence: TGTGCCAGCAGCAACCTAGGGGATCCCGGAGAGACCCAGTACTTC. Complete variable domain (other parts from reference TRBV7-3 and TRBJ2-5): GAGVSQTPSNKVTEKGKYVELRCDPISGHTALYWYRQSLGQGPEFLIYFQGTGAADDSGLPNDRFFAVRPEGSVSTLKIQRTERGDSAVYLCASSNLGDPGETQYFGPGTRLLVL.

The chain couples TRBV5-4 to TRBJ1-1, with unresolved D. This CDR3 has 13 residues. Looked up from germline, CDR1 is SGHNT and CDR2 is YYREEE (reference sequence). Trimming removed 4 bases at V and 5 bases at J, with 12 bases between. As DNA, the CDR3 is TGTGCCAGCAGCCAGACAAGCAGGACTGAAGCTTTCTTT. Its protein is CASSQTSRTEAFF.

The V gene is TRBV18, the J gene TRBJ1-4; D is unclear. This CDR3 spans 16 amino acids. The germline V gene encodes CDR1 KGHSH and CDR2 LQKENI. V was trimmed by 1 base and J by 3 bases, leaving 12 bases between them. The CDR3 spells CASSPLPGGPNEKLFF. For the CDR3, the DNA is TGTGCCAGCTCACCACTCCCCGGAGGACCTAATGAAAAACTGTTTTTT. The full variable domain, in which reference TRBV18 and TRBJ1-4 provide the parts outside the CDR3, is NAGVMQNPRHLVRRRGQEARLRCSPMKGHSHVYWYRQLPEEGLKFMVYLQKENIIDESGMPKERFSAEFPKEGPSILRIQQVVRGDSAAYFCASSPLPGGPNEKLFFGSGTQLSVL.

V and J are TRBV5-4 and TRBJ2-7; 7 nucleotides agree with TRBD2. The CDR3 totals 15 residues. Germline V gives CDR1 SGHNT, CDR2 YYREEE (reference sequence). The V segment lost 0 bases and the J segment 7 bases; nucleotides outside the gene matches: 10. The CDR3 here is CASSLAAGVAYEQYF. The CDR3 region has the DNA TGTGCCAGCAGCTTGGCGGCGGGAGTAGCGTATGAGCAGTACTTC.

In DNA form, the CDR3 reads TGTGCCAGCAGCTCCGGACTAGCTGGGGAGCTGTTTTTT. This gives the protein CASSSGLAGELFF. The chain joins TRBV11-2 to TRBJ2-2, with 8 bases identical to TRBD2. Germline V lookup: CDR1 SGHAT, CDR2 FQNNGV. This CDR3 is 13 amino acids long. V lost 4 bases and J lost 8; bases outside the gene matches: 3.

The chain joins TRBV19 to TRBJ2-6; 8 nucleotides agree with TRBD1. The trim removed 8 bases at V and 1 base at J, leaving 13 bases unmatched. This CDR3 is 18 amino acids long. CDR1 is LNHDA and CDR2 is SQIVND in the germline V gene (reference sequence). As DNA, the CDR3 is TGTGCCAGTTTTACATTACAGGGGGACCCATCTGGGGCCAACGTCCTGACTTTC. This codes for CASFTLQGDPSGANVLTF. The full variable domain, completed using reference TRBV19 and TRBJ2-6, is DGGITQSPKYLFRKEGQNVTLSCEQNLNHDAMYWYRQDPGQGLRLIYYSQIVNDFQKGDIAEGYSVSREKKESFPLTVTSAQKNPTAFYLCASFTLQGDPSGANVLTFGAGSRLTVL.

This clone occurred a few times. The CDR3 DNA follows: TGCGCCAGCAGCCCTAACAGGGACTACGAGCAGTACTTC. This sequence encodes CASSPNRDYEQYF. V and J are TRBV10-1 and TRBJ2-7, with D tentatively TRBD1 (6 bases). With 6 bases removed from V and 3 bases from J, the gap between germline ends came to 12 bases. CDR3 length equals 13 residues. Germline loops: CDR1 WNHNN, CDR2 SYGVQD (reference sequence).

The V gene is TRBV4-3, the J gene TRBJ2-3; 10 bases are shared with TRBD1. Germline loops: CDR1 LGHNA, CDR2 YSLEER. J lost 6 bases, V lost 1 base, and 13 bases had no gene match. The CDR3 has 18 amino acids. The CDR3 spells CASSQGQGASGLGDTQYF. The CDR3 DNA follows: TGCGCCAGCAGCCAAGGACAGGGGGCTAGCGGGTTGGGGGATACGCAGTATTTT.